This T cell receptor (beta chain) was sequenced during a study of blood T cell repertoires in COVID-19. Authors' analysis steps: For nucleated cells, counts were estimated from reference gene primer amplification. Clones were read by immunoSEQ multiplex PCR, and TCRdb kept only the in-frame ones, dropping some. The V and J calls and the clone size are those of that table, but D and trimming were determined from the DNA. The data hold roughly 200,000 clones, with roughly nine tenths observed a single time. The age range of participants was 18 to 89 years, with residence in around 22 US areas. The study assigned cohorts using participant-reported clinical history. Two negative PCRs, clearance, or symptom resolution characterized the recovered Cohort 3 donors. The CDR3 totals 14 residues. Germline CDR1 MNHEY, CDR2 SVGAGI. V lost 6 bases and J lost 2; bases outside the gene matches: 4.

This clonotype originated in a woman aged 25 to 45 who had recovered from COVID-19. The sample was PBMCs or T cells enriched from blood (not recorded which). The rearrangement links TRBV6-5 to TRBJ1-3; 7 positions agree with TRBD1. As DNA, the CDR3 is TGTGCCAGCAGCTTCGGGACAGCTGGAAACACCATATATTTT. Encoded protein: CASSFGTAGNTIYF.